Shown below are 11 T cell receptor beta chains from a single sample sequenced in a study of vaccination and CD4 T cells after COVID-19. Time point described: late sampling 161 to 241 days after vaccination in a few convalescent patients. Via MiXCR, TCRdb re-called the PCR reads, giving one row per CDR3 protein. The sample shows roughly 30,000 distinct CDR3 sequences, around 49% of them seen only once. The sequences come from CD4+ T cells from blood, collected about 7 months after SARS-CoV-2 vaccination. These receptors were taken from a human donor who had recovered from COVID-19.

The V and J genes are TRBV19 and TRBJ2-7, with 7 nucleotides matching TRBD2. The CDR3 is made up of 15 amino acids. Germline CDR1 LNHDA, CDR2 SQIVND (reference sequence). V gave up 3 bases and J gave up 2 bases; unmatched junction bases: 7. CDR3: CASSIGIAGAYEQYF. CDR3 DNA: TGTGCCAGTAGTATTGGAATAGCGGGCGCCTACGAGCAGTACTTC.

The V call is TRBV4-2, the J call TRBJ2-3; 10 positions agree with TRBD2. The germline V gene encodes CDR1 LGHNA and CDR2 YNFKEQ. The length of the CDR3 is 16 residues. V trimming: 3 bases; J trimming: 5 bases; junction bases outside the gene matches: 8. CDR3 sequence reads: CASSHQSGRAEDTQYF. As DNA, the CDR3 is TGTGCCAGCAGCCACCAAAGCGGGAGGGCCGAAGATACGCAGTATTTT.

The chain links TRBV28 to TRBJ1-2; D not resolved. V was pared by 5 bases and J by 2 bases, with 18 bases between. This CDR3 is 16 amino acids long. Germline CDR1 reads MDHEN; CDR2 reads SYDVKM. CDR3 nucleotides: TGTGCCAGCAGTACCCCGGCAACTGGTGCCAACTATGGCTACACCTTC. As protein: CASSTPATGANYGYTF.

The J gene is TRBJ2-5, the V gene TRBV24-1; D uncertain. The CDR3 length is 14 residues. The germline V gene encodes CDR1 KGHDR and CDR2 SFDVKD. The V and J ends lost 5 bases and 1 base respectively, with 10 bases between them. As DNA, the CDR3 is TGTGCCACCAGTGCTCCAGACCTCCAAGAGACCCAGTACTTC. Translation: CATSAPDLQETQYF.

This clonotype was seen a few times. J is TRBJ2-1 and V is TRBV7-2; no definite D call. CDR1 is SGHTA, CDR2 FQGNSA, per germline. CDR3 length: 14 amino acids. V was trimmed by 5 bases and J by 2 bases, leaving 10 bases between them. In DNA, the CDR3 is TGTGCCAGCAGCCCGTACGGGCCCTACAATGAGCAGTTCTTC. Translation: CASSPYGPYNEQFF.

The chain recombines TRBV6-1 with TRBJ1-1; 9 positions agree with TRBD1. The trim removed 6 bases at V and 4 bases at J, leaving 12 bases unmatched. The CDR3 loop spans 16 amino acids. Germline-derived CDR1 and CDR2 are MNHNS and SASEGT. This CDR3 is CASSRDRVQRITEAFF. CDR3 coding DNA: TGTGCCAGCAGCCGGGACAGGGTCCAGAGGATCACTGAAGCTTTCTTT.

This clonotype has more than one count but fewer than ten. The chain joins TRBV6-5 to TRBJ1-5, with 8 bases lining up with TRBD1. J lost 3 bases, V lost 4 bases, and 5 bases had no gene match. Germline assignment: CDR1 MNHEY and CDR2 SVGAGI. CDR3 size: 15 residues. The CDR3: CASSSRGQVNQPQHF. CDR3 coding DNA: TGTGCCAGCAGTTCAAGGGGACAGGTCAATCAGCCCCAGCATTTT.

V gene TRBV28 combines with J gene TRBJ2-1; D may be TRBD2 (6 bases). From germline, CDR1 is MDHEN and CDR2 SYDVKM. This CDR3 is 13 amino acids long. Trimming took 1 base from V and 9 from J, leaving 10 bases between them. CDR3 in DNA: TGTGCCAGCAGTTTATCAGGACTACGTGAGCAGTTCTTC. This translates into CASSLSGLREQFF.

In this sample, this clonotype turned up a few times. The CDR3 loop reads CASSEGGNTEAFF. CDR3 bases: TGTGCCAGCAGTGAGGGAGGGAACACTGAAGCTTTCTTT. The chain recombines TRBV6-4 with TRBJ1-1; D remains ambiguous. Trimming shortened V by 3 bases and J by 1 base, and 6 bases separated the two germline ends. The CDR3 sequence is 13 residues long. The germline V gene encodes CDR1 MRHNA and CDR2 SNTAGT.

This clonotype was seen a few times. Here the CDR3 DNA reads TGTGCCAGTAGTCTTTCTCGGGAGGGGCCTAATCAGCCCCAGCATTTT. Protein product: CASSLSREGPNQPQHF. The chain joins TRBV19 to TRBJ1-5; D might be TRBD1 (5 bases). Germline CDR1 reads LNHDA; CDR2 reads SQIVND (reference sequence). V gave up 5 bases and J gave up 4 bases, with 18 bases separating them. The CDR3 is 16 amino acids.

The chain links TRBV28 to TRBJ1-2, with D maybe TRBD1 (6 bases). The germline V and J ends were trimmed by 5 bases and 8 bases, with 9 bases remaining between them. Germline V lookup: CDR1 MDHEN, CDR2 SYDVKM. There are 11 residues in the CDR3. The CDR3 DNA reads as TGTGCCAGCAGTCGGACAGTAGGCTACACCTTC. The encoded protein is CASSRTVGYTF.